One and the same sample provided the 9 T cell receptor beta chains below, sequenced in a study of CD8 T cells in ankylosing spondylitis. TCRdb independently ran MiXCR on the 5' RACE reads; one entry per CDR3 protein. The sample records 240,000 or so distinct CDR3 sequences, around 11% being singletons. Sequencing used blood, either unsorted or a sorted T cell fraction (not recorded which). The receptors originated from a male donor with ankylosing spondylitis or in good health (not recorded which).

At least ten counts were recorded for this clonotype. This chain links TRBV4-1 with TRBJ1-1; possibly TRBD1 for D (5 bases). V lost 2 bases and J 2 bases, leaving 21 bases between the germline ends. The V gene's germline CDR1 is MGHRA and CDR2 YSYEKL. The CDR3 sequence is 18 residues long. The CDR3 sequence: CASSQLKGGQGLNTEAFF. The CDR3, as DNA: TGCGCCAGCAGCCAATTGAAAGGTGGTCAGGGACTAAACACTGAAGCTTTCTTT.

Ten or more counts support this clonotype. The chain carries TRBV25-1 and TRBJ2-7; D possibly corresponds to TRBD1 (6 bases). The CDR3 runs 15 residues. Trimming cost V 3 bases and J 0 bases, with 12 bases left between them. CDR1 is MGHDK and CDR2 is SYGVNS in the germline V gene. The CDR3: CASSDQTGASYEQYF. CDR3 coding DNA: TGTGCCAGCAGTGACCAGACAGGAGCCTCCTACGAGCAGTACTTC.

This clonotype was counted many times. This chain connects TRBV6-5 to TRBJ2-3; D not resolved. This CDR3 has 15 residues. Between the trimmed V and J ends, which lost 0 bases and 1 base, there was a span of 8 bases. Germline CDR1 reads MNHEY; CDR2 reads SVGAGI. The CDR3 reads CASSYSSWGTDTQYF. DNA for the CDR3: TGTGCCAGCAGTTACTCGAGCTGGGGCACAGATACGCAGTATTTT.

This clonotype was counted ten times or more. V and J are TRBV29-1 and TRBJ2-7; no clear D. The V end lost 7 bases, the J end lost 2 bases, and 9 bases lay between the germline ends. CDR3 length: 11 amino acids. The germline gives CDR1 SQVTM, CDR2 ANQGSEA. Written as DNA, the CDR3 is TGCAGCGCTCTGGCCCCCTACGAGCAGTACTTC. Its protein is CSALAPYEQYF.

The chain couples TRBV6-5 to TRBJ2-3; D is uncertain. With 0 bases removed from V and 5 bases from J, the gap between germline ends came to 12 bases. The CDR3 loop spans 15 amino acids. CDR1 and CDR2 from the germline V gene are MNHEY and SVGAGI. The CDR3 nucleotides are TGTGCCAGCAGTTACTCGACTTGGAAGAGAGATACGCAGTATTTT. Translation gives CASSYSTWKRDTQYF.

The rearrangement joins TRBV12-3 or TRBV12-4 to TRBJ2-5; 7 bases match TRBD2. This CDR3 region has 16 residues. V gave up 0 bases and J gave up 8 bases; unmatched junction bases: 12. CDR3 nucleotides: TGTGCCAGCAGTTTAGCCCCCGGACTAGGCGCTGGAACCCAGTACTTC. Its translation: CASSLAPGLGAGTQYF.

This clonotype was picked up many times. CDR3: CASSPMTSGEETQYF. CDR3 DNA: TGCGCCAGCAGTCCGATGACTAGCGGGGAAGAGACCCAGTACTTC. The gene calls are TRBV4-1 and TRBJ2-5; TRBD2 matches 11 bases. V gave up 6 bases and J gave up 3 bases; unmatched junction bases: 6. The CDR3 runs 15 residues. Germline assignment: CDR1 MGHRA and CDR2 YSYEKL.

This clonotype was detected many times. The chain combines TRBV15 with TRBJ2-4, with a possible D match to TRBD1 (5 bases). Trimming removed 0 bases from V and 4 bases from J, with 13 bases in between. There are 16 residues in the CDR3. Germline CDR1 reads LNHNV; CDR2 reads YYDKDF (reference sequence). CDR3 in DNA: TGTGCCACCAGCAGAGATCGTGGGGCGCTGAAAAACATTCAGTACTTC. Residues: CATSRDRGALKNIQYF.

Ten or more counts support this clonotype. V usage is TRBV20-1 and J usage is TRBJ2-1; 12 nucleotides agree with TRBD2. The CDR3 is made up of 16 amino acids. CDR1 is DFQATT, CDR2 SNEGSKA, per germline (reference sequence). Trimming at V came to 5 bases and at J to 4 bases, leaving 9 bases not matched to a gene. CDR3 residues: CSAEQLAGGRYNEQFF. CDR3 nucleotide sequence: TGCAGTGCTGAACAACTAGCGGGGGGAAGATACAATGAGCAGTTCTTC.